This T cell receptor (beta chain) was captured in a study of OX40 agonist ivuxolimab in advanced cancers. Findings and limits, study-wide: CD4+ and CD8+ blood T cells expanded clonally by week 6 at 0.1 to 3.0 mg/kg.

Germline lookup yields CDR1 KGHSH and CDR2 LQKENI. This CDR3 contains 13 residues. The J segment lost 4 bases and the V segment lost 8 bases, leaving 4 bases of the junction unmatched. As to this clone: Its cognate antigen is unknown.

Only in-frame clones appear in the TCRdb table, and some are missing; sequencing was by immunoSEQ multiplex PCR. There are 35,000 to 45,000 clones in the sample; approximately 80% occur only once, and roughly a quarter lies in the top ten. The J gene is TRBJ2-7, the V gene TRBV18; 11 bases line up with TRBD1. The sequenced sample was CD4+ or CD8+ T cells sorted from blood, obtained in a trial of the OX40 agonist ivuxolimab. This sequence was found in an adult with an advanced solid tumor such as melanoma, head and neck, liver or kidney cancer. CDR3 sequence reads: CASRGTGGYEQYF. As DNA, the CDR3 is TGTGCCAGCCGCGGGACAGGGGGTTACGAGCAGTACTTC.